These 18 T cell receptor beta chains originate from one sample sequenced in a study of PD-1 blockade in classical Hodgkin lymphoma. This table comes from immunoSEQ multiplex PCR, and its TCRdb copy is limited to in-frame clones, with some not included. Here the sample spans some 100,000 clones, 80% to 90% being singletons. Every patient relapsed after autologous stem cell transplantation, and brentuximab vedotin exposure varied. The sample consisted of peripheral blood mononuclear cells (PBMCs), taken before the second cycle of nivolumab. These receptors originate from a human donor with classical Hodgkin lymphoma.

V gene TRBV18 combines with J gene TRBJ2-2; D tentatively fits TRBD1 or TRBD2 (6 bases each). Germline CDR1 is KGHSH and CDR2 is LQKENI. The CDR3 runs to 21 residues. The V gene lost 3 bases and the J gene lost 2 bases, with 28 bases spanning the gap. CDR3 nucleotide sequence: TGTGCCAGCTCACCGTCTTGTTTGACCGGTAGTGGGGGGCATAACACCGGGGAGCTGTTTTTT. Translation: CASSPSCLTGSGGHNTGELFF.

This sequence joins TRBV4-2 and TRBJ2-5; 8 nucleotides agree with TRBD1. Germline CDR1 LGHNA, CDR2 YNFKEQ. CDR3 length: 16 residues. V dropped 0 bases and J dropped 7; count of bases not matched to a gene: 10. CDR3 bases: TGTGCCAGCAGCCAAGATCGGACAGGGCCCTTGGGGACCCAGTACTTC. This sequence encodes CASSQDRTGPLGTQYF.

The chain has TRBV14 and TRBJ2-3, with a weak D call TRBD2 (5 bases). Germline V CDR1 and CDR2: SGHDN, FVKESK. The CDR3 covers 12 residues. Trimming removed 3 bases at V and 6 bases at J, with 7 bases between. In DNA, the CDR3 is TGTGCCAGCAGCCAGGACTGGGATACGCAGTATTTT. The encoded protein is CASSQDWDTQYF.

The V and J genes are TRBV6-5 and TRBJ1-5; D is ambiguous. CDR3 length equals 13 residues. The germline V gene encodes CDR1 MNHEY and CDR2 SVGAGI. The V and J ends lost 8 bases and 0 bases respectively, with 8 bases between them. The CDR3 coding sequence is TGTGCCAGCGGGTTTGATAGCAATCAGCCCCAGCATTTT. Protein product: CASGFDSNQPQHF.

V usage is TRBV9 and J usage is TRBJ1-1; D not resolved. The CDR3 loop spans 13 amino acids. V dropped 0 bases and J dropped 1 base, with 4 bases sitting between them. Germline V gene lookup returns CDR1 SGDLS and CDR2 YYNGEE. The DNA of the CDR3 is TGTGCCAGCAGCGTAGGAGCGAACACTGAAGCTTTCTTT. Translating gives CASSVGANTEAFF.

The genes are TRBV7-9 and TRBJ1-6, with D perhaps TRBD1 (5 bases). There are 14 residues in the CDR3. V was cut by 6 bases and J by 7 bases, with 13 bases left in between. The germline V gene encodes CDR1 SEHNR and CDR2 FQNEAQ (reference sequence). CDR3 in amino acids: CASRQVLLNSPLHF. CDR3 DNA sequence: TGTGCCAGCAGACAGGTGCTCCTAAATTCACCCCTCCACTTT.

The chain uses TRBV30 and TRBJ1-5, with D tentatively TRBD1 (6 bases). The CDR3 covers 16 residues. The germline V gene has CDR1 GTSNPN and CDR2 SVGIG (reference sequence). V was pared by 1 base and J by 2 bases, with 15 bases between. The CDR3 nucleotides read TGTGCCTGGAGTGGGGGGGCCAACAAGGGCAATCAGCCCCAGCATTTT. It translates to CAWSGGANKGNQPQHF.

This chain links TRBV19 with TRBJ1-2; perhaps TRBD1 as D (6 bases). This CDR3 is 12 amino acids long. Germline V gives CDR1 LNHDA, CDR2 SQIVND (reference sequence). V lost 7 bases, J lost 4 bases, and 10 bases lay in between. CDR3 DNA sequence: TGTGCCAGTACTATGGACAGCTATGGCTACACCTTC. Its translation is CASTMDSYGYTF.

The chain is built from TRBV7-2 and TRBJ1-2; D is unresolved. The CDR3 consists of 14 residues. V was shortened by 3 bases and J by 8 bases, with 16 bases between the two germline ends. Germline CDR1 reads SGHTA; CDR2 reads FQGNSA. CDR3 sequence reads: CASSLGWTVEGYTF. CDR3 in DNA: TGTGCCAGCAGCTTGGGTTGGACGGTAGAAGGCTACACCTTC.

This clone was detected a few times. The chain couples TRBV30 to TRBJ1-1; D remains ambiguous. This CDR3 contains 11 residues. V was cut by 0 bases and J by 5 bases, with 4 bases left in between. CDR1 and CDR2 (germline): GTSNPN, SVGIG (reference sequence). DNA for the CDR3: TGTGCCTGGAGTGTGATTACTGAAGCTTTCTTT. Translation gives CAWSVITEAFF.

This rearrangement joins TRBV30 to TRBJ1-1, with D possibly TRBD1 on 5 matching bases. Germline loops: CDR1 GTSNPN, CDR2 SVGIG (reference sequence). The V end lost 5 bases, the J end lost 10 bases, and 20 bases lay between the germline ends. This CDR3 is built from 13 residues. In DNA, the CDR3 is TGTGCCTGGGCCGCTCACTCCGGGACGATAGCTTTCTTT. Protein: CAWAAHSGTIAFF.

The J gene is TRBJ2-1, the V gene TRBV11-3; no clear D gene. The V end lost 2 bases, the J end lost 6 bases, and 17 bases lay between the germline ends. The CDR3 spans 16 residues. In germline, CDR1 is SGHNT, CDR2 YENEEA. The CDR3 sequence: CASSLSLAGLFNEQFF. The CDR3 DNA reads TGTGCCAGCAGCTTAAGTTTAGCCGGGCTTTTCAATGAGCAGTTCTTC.

This chain uses TRBV15 with TRBJ1-1, with TRBD1 as a possible D gene (6 bases). CDR1 LNHNV and CDR2 YYDKDF come from the germline V gene (reference sequence). The CDR3 sequence is 15 residues long. V was trimmed by 0 bases and J by 2 bases, leaving 10 bases between them. DNA for the CDR3: TGTGCCACCAGCAGAGATGGGGGCGCAAACACTGAAGCTTTCTTT. This sequence encodes CATSRDGGANTEAFF.

The chain has TRBV19 and TRBJ1-1; no firm D call. This CDR3 spans 15 amino acids. Germline CDR1 is LNHDA and CDR2 is SQIVND (reference sequence). Between the trimmed V and J ends, which lost 4 bases and 1 base, there was a span of 13 bases. This CDR3 reads CASSTPVRGNTEAFF. Written as DNA, the CDR3 is TGTGCCAGTAGTACCCCGGTCCGAGGGAACACTGAAGCTTTCTTT.

The V and J genes are TRBV2 and TRBJ1-1; 11 positions agree with TRBD1. V shed 8 bases, J shed 3 bases, and the junction held 14 bases outside the gene matches. The CDR3 has 17 amino acids. Looked up from germline, CDR1 is SNHLY and CDR2 is FYNNEI. CDR3 DNA sequence: TGTGCCAGCGGGGACAGGGGGGTAGGGGCTAGATACACTGAAGCTTTCTTT. Residues: CASGDRGVGARYTEAFF.

The chain employs TRBV7-9 and TRBJ1-4; possible D gene TRBD1, 6 bases. The ends were cut back, 0 bases at V and 0 bases at J, with 11 bases in the middle. The CDR3 consists of 17 residues. Germline CDR1 is SEHNR and CDR2 is FQNEAQ (reference sequence). The CDR3 here is CASSLALGATTNEKLFF. The CDR3 coding sequence is TGTGCCAGCAGCTTAGCGCTGGGGGCAACAACTAATGAAAAACTGTTTTTT.

The chain recombines TRBV7-2 with TRBJ2-3; D gene ambiguous. Between the trimmed V and J ends, which lost 5 bases and 4 bases, there was a span of 13 bases. Germline-derived CDR1 and CDR2 are SGHTA and FQGNSA. This CDR3 is built from 14 residues. DNA of the CDR3: TGTGCCAGCAGCCCTTTCCCGAATGCAGATACGCAGTATTTT. It is translated as CASSPFPNADTQYF.

V usage is TRBV4-3 and J usage is TRBJ1-2; TRBD1 might be the D (6 bases). V gave up 1 base and J gave up 2 bases, with 11 bases separating them. CDR1 and CDR2 from the germline V gene are LGHNA and YSLEER. CDR3 length equals 15 residues. The CDR3 loop is CASSQGFRGNYGYTF. The DNA of the CDR3 is TGCGCCAGCAGCCAAGGATTTAGGGGGAACTATGGCTACACCTTC.